One sample yielded the 15 T cell receptor beta chains listed below, sequenced in a study of blood T cells in healthy people across ages. A second about 7 to 11 cycle PCR used barcoded and J-beta primers. TCRdb redid the calling of the 5' RACE reads with MiXCR, one entry per CDR3 protein. Of about 400,000 distinct CDR3 sequences in the sample, about 52% were seen once. The sample comprised blood. The source of these receptors is a man aged 55 to 70 in good health.

Concerning this clonotype: At one boundary the junction diverges from the germline segment, which might be a read error. The V and J genes are TRBV3-1 and TRBJ1-2; 7 nucleotides agree with TRBD1. CDR3 length: 13 residues. Germline-derived CDR1 and CDR2 are LGHDT and YNNKEL (reference sequence). The CDR3 reads CASSKDRADGYTF. Here the CDR3 DNA reads TGTGCCAGCAGCAAAGACAGGGCTGACGGCTACACCTTC.

This clonotype showed up many times. The V gene is TRBV11-1, the J gene TRBJ2-1, with 10 bases identical to TRBD2. The CDR3 is made up of 18 amino acids. V was pared by 7 bases and J by 5 bases, with 17 bases of the junction left unmatched. Germline assignment: CDR1 SGHAT and CDR2 FQDESV (reference sequence). The CDR3 loop is CASNTSFLSGRKNNEQFF. The CDR3 nucleotides are TGTGCCAGCAACACCTCCTTTCTTAGCGGGAGGAAAAACAATGAGCAGTTCTTC.

The V call is TRBV7-8, the J call TRBJ2-7, with 9 positions matching TRBD2. Per the germline V gene, CDR1 is SGHVS and CDR2 is FQNEAQ. The trim removed 2 bases at V and 1 base at J, leaving 6 bases unmatched. This CDR3 spans 16 amino acids. CDR3 loop: CASSLYGTSLSYEQYF. CDR3 nucleotides: TGTGCCAGCAGCTTATATGGGACTAGCCTTTCCTACGAGCAGTACTTC.

The chain carries TRBV7-2 and TRBJ2-7; D is perhaps TRBD1 (5 bases). Trimming took off 4 bases at V and 3 bases at J, with 10 bases between the two ends. The CDR3 is 13 residues long. Germline CDR1 reads SGHTA; CDR2 reads FQGNSA. The CDR3 sequence: CASSWGQIYEQYF. CDR3 DNA sequence: TGTGCCAGCAGCTGGGGCCAGATCTACGAGCAGTACTTC.

The J gene is TRBJ2-7, the V gene TRBV29-1; 11 bases are a match to TRBD2. Germline-derived CDR1 and CDR2 are SQVTM and ANQGSEA. V lost 7 bases, J lost 10 bases, and 9 bases stayed unmatched. The CDR3 covers 12 residues. The CDR3: CSGKLAGETQYF. As DNA, the CDR3 is TGCAGCGGTAAACTAGCGGGAGAAACCCAGTACTTC.

In this sample, this clonotype turned up once. V is TRBV9 and J is TRBJ1-2; D is perhaps TRBD1 (6 bases). V dropped 2 bases and J dropped 7 bases, with 18 bases sitting between them. The CDR3 is 15 residues long. CDR1 is SGDLS and CDR2 is YYNGEE in the germline V gene. CDR3 residues: CASSVLDSRAGGYTF. Written as DNA, the CDR3 is TGTGCCAGCAGCGTCCTGGACAGCCGTGCGGGTGGCTACACCTTC.

V gene TRBV4-2 combines with J gene TRBJ2-1; TRBD2 agrees at 12 bases. CDR3 length equals 16 residues. Germline V gene data show CDR1 as LGHNA and CDR2 as YNFKEQ. Trimming took 4 bases from V and 5 from J; bases not matched to a gene: 6. Here the CDR3 DNA reads TGTGCCAGCAGCCCTACGGGACTAGCGGGTCACAATGAGCAGTTCTTC. This translates into CASSPTGLAGHNEQFF.

The rearrangement uses TRBV7-2 and TRBJ2-1, with 11 nucleotides matching TRBD2. V lost 4 bases to trimming and J lost 3 bases; unmatched junction nucleotides: 2. The V gene's germline CDR1 is SGHTA and CDR2 FQGNSA. There are 15 residues in the CDR3. The CDR3 reads CASSSSGGYYNEQFF. In nucleotides, the CDR3 is TGTGCCAGCAGCTCTAGCGGGGGGTACTACAATGAGCAGTTCTTC.

The table lists this clonotype with many counts. The V gene is TRBV12-3 or TRBV12-4, the J gene TRBJ1-5; 7 nucleotides agree with TRBD1. The J segment lost 2 bases and the V segment lost 3 bases, leaving 4 bases of the junction unmatched. CDR3 length equals 15 residues. The CDR3 DNA is TGTGCCAGCAGTTTCTTCCAGGGGGGCAATCAGCCCCAGCATTTT. Residues: CASSFFQGGNQPQHF.

This clonotype was seen more than once but under ten times. The chain employs TRBV20-1 and TRBJ2-3, with D possibly TRBD2 on 6 matching bases. The length of the CDR3 is 16 residues. The germline gives CDR1 DFQATT, CDR2 SNEGSKA (reference sequence). Trimming stripped 0 bases from V and 8 bases from J, with 21 bases between. Here the CDR3 DNA reads TGCAGTGCTAGAGACTTCGGGGACTCCAGTTTGGGTACGCAGTATTTT. Protein: CSARDFGDSSLGTQYF.

This clonotype showed up just a few times. The chain uses TRBV7-2 and TRBJ2-2; 7 bases line up with TRBD1. From germline, CDR1 is SGHTA and CDR2 FQGNSA. The CDR3 contains 15 residues. V shed 2 bases and J 5 bases; nucleotides not matched to a gene: 5. CDR3 DNA sequence: TGTGCCAGCAGCTTATCTGCCAGGGGGACCGGGGAGCTGTTTTTT. Translation gives CASSLSARGTGELFF. The full variable domain, in which reference TRBV7-2 and TRBJ2-2 provide the parts outside the CDR3, is GAGVSQSPSNKVTEKGKDVELRCDPISGHTALYWYRQSLGQGLEFLIYFQGNSAPDKSGLPSDRFSAERTGGSVSTLTIQRTQQEDSAVYLCASSLSARGTGELFFGEGSRLTVL.

This clonotype was recorded at least ten times. Sequence at one end of the junction differs from germline and may be a read error. CDR3 sequence reads: CASSNEYSEQFF. Written as DNA, the CDR3 is TGTGCCAGCAGTAACGAGTACAGTGAGCAGTTCTTC. The V gene is TRBV6-6, the J gene TRBJ2-1; no clear D. There are 12 residues in the CDR3. CDR1 and CDR2 from the germline V gene are MNHNY and SVGAGI (reference sequence).

This chain joins TRBV11-2 and TRBJ2-1, with 11 bases matching TRBD2. V trimming: 9 bases; J trimming: 9 bases; junction bases outside the gene matches: 13. Germline V gene lookup returns CDR1 SGHAT and CDR2 FQNNGV. The CDR3 consists of 15 residues. The CDR3 region is CASSAATSGKREQFF. CDR3 coding DNA: TGTGCCAGTAGCGCCGCGACTAGCGGGAAGCGTGAGCAGTTCTTC. The whole variable domain, remainder taken from reference TRBV11-2 and TRBJ2-1, is EAGVAQSPRYKIIEKRQSVAFWCNPISGHATLYWYQQILGQGPKLLIQFQNNGVVDDSQLPKDRFSAERLKGVDSTLKIQPAKLEDSAVYLCASSAATSGKREQFFGPGTRLTVL.

Details on this clonotype: This could be a read error, since a much larger clone is one nucleotide away. This chain joins TRBV6-5 and TRBJ1-2; tentatively, D is TRBD1 (5 bases). CDR1 and CDR2 (germline): MNHEY, SVGAGI. V was pared by 0 bases and J by 6 bases, with 14 bases between. The CDR3 has 15 residues. The CDR3 sequence: CASSYSSLGGDGYTF. The CDR3 coding sequence is TGTGCCAGCAGTTACTCGAGTCTTGGGGGGGATGGCTACACCTTC.

This clonotype showed up just once. The genes are TRBV30 and TRBJ1-6; D gene uncertain. Looked up from germline, CDR1 is GTSNPN and CDR2 is SVGIG (reference sequence). The length of the CDR3 is 14 residues. The V end lost 4 bases, the J end lost 8 bases, and 15 bases lay between the germline ends. CDR3 DNA sequence: TGTGCCTGGAACCCCGGGCAGGAACATTCACCCCTCCACTTT. Its translation is CAWNPGQEHSPLHF.